This TCR beta chain was sequenced for a study of blood T cell repertoires in COVID-19. V lost 0 bases and J lost 2, with 11 bases in between. This CDR3 comprises 15 residues. Germline V gives CDR1 SGHAT, CDR2 FQNNGV. Sequencing used immunoSEQ multiplex PCR; TCRdb keeps in-frame clones, though not all of them. The data show under 200,000 clones, over 75% seen once. The J gene is TRBJ2-7, the V gene TRBV11-2; D gene ambiguous. Sequencing was done on a sample of peripheral blood. This clonotype was obtained from a man aged 65 to 85 with active or convalescent COVID-19. For the CDR3, the DNA is TGTGCCAGCAGCTTAGATGCGGCACCGACCTACGAGCAGTACTTC. This gives the protein CASSLDAAPTYEQYF.